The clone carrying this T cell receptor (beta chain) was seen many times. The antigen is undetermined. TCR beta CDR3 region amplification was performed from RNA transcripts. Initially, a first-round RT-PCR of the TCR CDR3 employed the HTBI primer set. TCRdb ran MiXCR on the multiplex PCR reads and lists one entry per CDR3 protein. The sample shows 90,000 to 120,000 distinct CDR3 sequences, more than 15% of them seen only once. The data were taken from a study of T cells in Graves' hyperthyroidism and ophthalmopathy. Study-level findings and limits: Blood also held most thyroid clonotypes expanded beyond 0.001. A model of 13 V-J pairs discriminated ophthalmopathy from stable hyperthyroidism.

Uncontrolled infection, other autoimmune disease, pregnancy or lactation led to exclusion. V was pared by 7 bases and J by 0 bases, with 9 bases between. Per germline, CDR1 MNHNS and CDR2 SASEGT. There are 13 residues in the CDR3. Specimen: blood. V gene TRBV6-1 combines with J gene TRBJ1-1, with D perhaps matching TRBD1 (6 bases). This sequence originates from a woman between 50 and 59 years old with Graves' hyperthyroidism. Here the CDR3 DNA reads TGTGCCAGCAAGGACAGCGTGAACACTGAAGCTTTCTTT. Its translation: CASKDSVNTEAFF.